These 7 T cell receptor beta chains originate from one sample sequenced in a study of T cell responses to AZD1222 COVID-19 vaccine. Only in-frame clones appear in the TCRdb table, and some are missing; sequencing was by immunoSEQ multiplex PCR. This sample yields about 120,000 clones, of which around 93% are seen a single time; about 8.3% belongs to the top ten. The input for sequencing was peripheral blood, taken on day 0 of AZD1222 vaccination. Every receptor here comes from an adult in good health.

The chain recombines TRBV11-3 with TRBJ2-3; no clear D. Trimming shortened V by 4 bases and J by 6 bases, and 11 bases separated the two germline ends. The CDR3 is 13 amino acids. In germline, CDR1 is SGHNT, CDR2 YENEEA. CDR3: CASSSPPEDTQYF. The CDR3 bases are TGTGCCAGCAGCTCGCCCCCCGAGGATACGCAGTATTTT.

The chain employs TRBV25-1 and TRBJ1-1, with D possibly matching TRBD1 (5 bases). Germline assignment: CDR1 MGHDK and CDR2 SYGVNS. This CDR3 has 13 residues. The ends were cut back, 2 bases at V and 7 bases at J, with 11 bases in the middle. The CDR3 loop is CASSENWRGEAFF. For the CDR3, the DNA is TGTGCCAGCAGTGAAAATTGGAGGGGTGAAGCTTTCTTT.

The chain combines TRBV5-5 with TRBJ2-1; D possibly corresponds to TRBD2 (7 bases). The CDR3 is 14 amino acids. V shed 4 bases and J shed 8 bases, with 16 bases lying between them. Germline V gene sequence: CDR1 SGHKS, CDR2 YYEKEE (reference sequence). The CDR3 region has the DNA TGTGCCAGCAGCCCCGACGGGGGGCGCGATGAGCAGTTCTTC. The encoded protein is CASSPDGGRDEQFF. Variable domain in full (rest from reference TRBV5-5 and TRBJ2-1): DAGVTQSPTHLIKTRGQQVTLRCSPISGHKSVSWYQQVLGQGPQFIFQYYEKEERGRGNFPDRFSARQFPNYSSELNVNALLLGDSALYLCASSPDGGRDEQFFGPGTRLTVL.

The count of this clone is one. V is TRBV18 and J is TRBJ1-6; no definite D call. This CDR3 region has 12 residues. V lost 0 bases and J 8 bases, leaving 2 bases between the germline ends. The V gene's germline CDR1 is KGHSH and CDR2 LQKENI. Here the CDR3 DNA reads TGTGCCAGCTCACCACCGTATTCACCCCTCCACTTT. Protein: CASSPPYSPLHF.

As for this clone: This may arise from a read error, as a much more abundant clone is one base away. The V gene is TRBV10-2, the J gene TRBJ2-3, with 13 bases fitting TRBD2. J was trimmed by 4 bases and V by 3 bases; bases with no gene match: 4. Germline V gene lookup returns CDR1 WSHSY and CDR2 SAAADI. The length of the CDR3 is 16 residues. The CDR3 sequence is CASSDSGTSGADTQYF. The CDR3 DNA sequence: TGCGCCAGCAGTGACTCCGGGACTAGCGGGGCAGATACGCAGTATTTT.

The V call is TRBV3-1 (or the pseudogene TRBV3-2), the J call TRBJ1-4, with D perhaps matching TRBD1 (5 bases). The V end was cut by 3 bases, the J end by 4 bases, with 12 bases between. This CDR3 has 15 residues. The germline gives CDR1 LGHDT, CDR2 YNNKEL (reference sequence). CDR3 bases: TGTGCCAGCAGCCACCGCGGGGCGGGTAATGAAAAACTGTTTTTT. Its protein is CASSHRGAGNEKLFF.

This chain joins TRBV25-1 and TRBJ2-7; D not resolved. The CDR3 has 12 amino acids. CDR1 is MGHDK and CDR2 is SYGVNS in the germline V gene. V dropped 1 base and J dropped 7 bases, with 8 bases sitting between them. As DNA, the CDR3 is TGTGCCAGCAGTGAATTCCAACGGGAGCAGTACTTC. It codes for CASSEFQREQYF.